The clone carrying this TCR beta chain was seen just once. Its antigen is unidentified. One junction end does not reproduce the germline sequence, and a read error may be involved. One entry per CDR3 protein, called by TCRdb with MiXCR from the reads. The sample carries around 740,000 distinct CDR3 sequences, roughly a third recorded once. This record belongs to a study of T cell repertoires in cytomegalovirus infection. Study as a whole: An indication of both CMV infection and matching HLA type came from public TCR beta signatures.

Study-wide results and caveats: Cumulative frequency of public TCR beta families picked out carriers of CMV plus the relevant HLA. There were HLA-C-restricted CMV-specific TCR beta clonotypes dominating the ex vivo response.

In germline, CDR1 is SGHKS, CDR2 YYEKEE (reference sequence). CDR3 size: 15 residues. J is TRBJ2-7 and V is TRBV5-5, with 9 bases identical to TRBD1. The origin of this receptor is a human donor in good health (CMV status not recorded). Some clones in this sample may be carry-over from other donors' samples. The sequencing input was PBMCs. The CDR3 reads CARSVGTGYPYEQYF. CDR3 DNA: TGTGCCCGCAGCGTAGGGACAGGGTATCCCTACGAGCAGTACTTC.